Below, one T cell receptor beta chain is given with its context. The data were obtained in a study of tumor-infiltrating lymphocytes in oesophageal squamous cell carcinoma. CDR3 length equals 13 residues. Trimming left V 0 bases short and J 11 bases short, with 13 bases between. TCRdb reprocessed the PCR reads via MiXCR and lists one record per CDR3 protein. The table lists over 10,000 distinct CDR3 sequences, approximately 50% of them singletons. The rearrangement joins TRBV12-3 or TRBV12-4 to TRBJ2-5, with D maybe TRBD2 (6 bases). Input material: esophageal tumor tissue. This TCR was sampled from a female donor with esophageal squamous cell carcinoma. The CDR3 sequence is CASSLAVRREQYF. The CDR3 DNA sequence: TGTGCCAGCAGTTTAGCAGTTCGGAGGGAGCAGTACTTC.